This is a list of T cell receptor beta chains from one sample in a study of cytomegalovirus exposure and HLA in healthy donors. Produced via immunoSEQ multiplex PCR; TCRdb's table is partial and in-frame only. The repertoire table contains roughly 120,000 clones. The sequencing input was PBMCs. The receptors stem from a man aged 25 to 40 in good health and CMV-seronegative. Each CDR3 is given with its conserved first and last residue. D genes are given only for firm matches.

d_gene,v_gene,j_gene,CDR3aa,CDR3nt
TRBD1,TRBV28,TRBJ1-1,CASSSAARTGTTEAFF,TGTGCCAGCAGTTCCGCGGCCCGGACAGGGACCACTGAAGCTTTCTTT
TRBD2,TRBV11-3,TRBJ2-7,CASSLSPGGTYEQYF,TGTGCCAGCAGCCTCAGCCCGGGAGGAACCTACGAGCAGTACTTC
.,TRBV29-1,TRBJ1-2,CSAIKGAGYGYTF,TGCAGCGCTATCAAGGGCGCGGGCTATGGCTACACCTTC
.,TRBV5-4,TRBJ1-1,CASSLGGRQNTEAFF,TGTGCCAGCAGCTTGGGGGGCCGACAGAACACTGAAGCTTTCTTT
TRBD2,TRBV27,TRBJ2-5,CASSFRAGGTQETQYF,TGTGCCAGCAGTTTTCGAGCGGGGGGAACTCAAGAGACCCAGTACTTC
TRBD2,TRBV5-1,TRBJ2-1,CASSLTAGGSNEQFF,TGCGCCAGCAGCTTAACAGCGGGGGGCTCTAATGAGCAGTTCTTC
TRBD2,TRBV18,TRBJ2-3,CASSTGGRPDTQYF,TGTGCCAGCTCGACCGGGGGGAGGCCAGATACGCAGTATTTT
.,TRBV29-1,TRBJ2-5,CSVGATGLGQETQYF,TGCAGCGTTGGGGCTACAGGGTTGGGTCAAGAGACCCAGTACTTC
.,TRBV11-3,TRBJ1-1,CASSRGGAGTEAFF,TGTGCCAGCAGCCGGGGGGGGGCTGGCACTGAAGCTTTCTTT
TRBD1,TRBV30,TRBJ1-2,CAWIWTGAGGYTF,TGTGCCTGGATCTGGACAGGGGCCGGGGGCTACACCTTC
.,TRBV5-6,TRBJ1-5,CASSLGRSLSPQHF,TGTGCCAGCAGCTTAGGCAGGTCCCTATCACCCCAGCATTTT
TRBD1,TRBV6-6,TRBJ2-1,CASSYSQGAYYNEQFF,TGTGCCAGCAGTTACTCGCAGGGGGCGTACTACAATGAGCAGTTCTTC
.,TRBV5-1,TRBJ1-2,CASSLDRVYGYTF,TGCGCCAGCAGCTTGGACAGGGTCTATGGCTACACCTTC
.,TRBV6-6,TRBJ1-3,CASSPTEGSSGNTIYF,TGTGCCAGCAGTCCGACCGAGGGTTCTTCTGGAAACACCATATATTTT
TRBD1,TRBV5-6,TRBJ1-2,CASSLLRSPEWDRGYGYTF,TGTGCCAGCAGCTTGCTCAGGAGCCCTGAGTGGGACAGGGGATATGGCTACACCTTC
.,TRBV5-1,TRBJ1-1,CASSLELGQLNTEAFF,TGCGCCAGCAGCTTGGAGCTGGGACAATTGAACACTGAAGCTTTCTTT
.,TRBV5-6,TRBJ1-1,CASSSGAGGPRTEAFF,TGTGCCAGCAGCTCGGGGGCGGGGGGGCCGCGAACTGAAGCTTTCTTT
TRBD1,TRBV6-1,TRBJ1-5,CASRETGGRNQPQHF,TGTGCCAGCAGGGAGACAGGGGGCCGGAATCAGCCCCAGCATTTT
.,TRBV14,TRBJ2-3,CASSQLAGRSTDTQYF,TGTGCCAGCAGCCAACTCGCAGGGCGTTCCACAGATACGCAGTATTTT
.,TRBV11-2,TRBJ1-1,CASSLVGRLGGAEAFF,TGTGCCAGCAGCTTAGTGGGTCGTTTAGGAGGGGCTGAAGCTTTCTTT
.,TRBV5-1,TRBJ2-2,CASSLRGTNTGELFF,TGCGCCAGCAGCTTGCGAGGGACTAACACCGGGGAGCTGTTTTTT
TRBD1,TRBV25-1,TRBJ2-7,CASRTGYEQYF,TGTGCCAGCCGGACAGGATACGAGCAGTACTTC
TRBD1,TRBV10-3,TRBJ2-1,CAITQRDSPISYNEQFF,TGTGCCATCACCCAGAGGGACAGCCCAATTTCCTACAATGAGCAGTTCTTC
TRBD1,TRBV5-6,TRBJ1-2,CASSLVHGTGVNYGYTF,TGTGCCAGCAGCTTGGTTCACGGGACAGGTGTTAACTATGGCTACACCTTC
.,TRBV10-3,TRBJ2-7,CAIRIPRGRVYEQYF,TGTGCCATCAGAATACCCAGGGGCAGGGTATACGAGCAGTACTTC
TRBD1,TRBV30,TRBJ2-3,CAWTGGVDTQYF,TGTGCCTGGACAGGGGGCGTAGATACGCAGTATTTT
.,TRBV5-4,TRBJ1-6,CASSLSTDNSPLHF,TGTGCCAGCAGCTTGAGTACAGATAATTCACCCCTCCACTTT